One sample yielded the 18 T cell receptor beta chains listed below, sequenced in a study of T cells in Graves' hyperthyroidism and ophthalmopathy. The TCR beta CDR3 regions underwent amplification using RNA transcripts as the source. A first-round RT-PCR of the TCR CDR3 used the HTBI primer set. TCRdb re-called the multiplex PCR reads with MiXCR, one entry per CDR3 protein. This table has some 690,000 distinct CDR3 sequences, roughly a sixth appearing once. Material: blood. The receptors were gathered from a man aged 50 to 59 with Graves' hyperthyroidism.

The J gene is TRBJ2-7, the V gene TRBV5-1, with unresolved D. The ends were cut back, 1 base at V and 4 bases at J, with 9 bases in the middle. Per the germline V gene, CDR1 is SGHRS and CDR2 is YFSETQ. The CDR3 is made up of 13 amino acids. As DNA, the CDR3 is TGCGCCAGCAGCTTGCCAGAAAAGTACGAGCAGTACTTC. Encoded protein: CASSLPEKYEQYF.

This clonotype was seen only a few times. The rearrangement joins TRBV5-1 to TRBJ1-5; D not resolved. V lost 5 bases to trimming and J lost 4 bases, with 16 bases between them. Germline CDR1 reads SGHRS; CDR2 reads YFSETQ. The CDR3 covers 15 residues. The CDR3 region is CASSPDGPKNQPQHF. The CDR3 DNA reads as TGCGCCAGCAGTCCGGATGGGCCAAAAAATCAGCCCCAGCATTTT. Supplemented by reference TRBV5-1 and TRBJ1-5, the full variable domain reads KAGVTQTPRYLIKTRGQQVTLSCSPISGHRSVSWYQQTPGQGLQFLFEYFSETQRNKGNFPGRFSGRQFSNSRSEMNVSTLELGDSALYLCASSPDGPKNQPQHFGDGTRLSIL.

This clonotype was picked up many times. The chain carries TRBV12-3 or TRBV12-4 and TRBJ1-1, with 7 bases identical to TRBD1. The CDR3 runs to 14 residues. Trimming at V came to 6 bases and at J to 5 bases, leaving 9 bases not matched to a gene. The CDR3 DNA follows: TGTGCCAGCAGATCCGGGACAGAGGCGACTGAAGCTTTCTTT. Protein: CASRSGTEATEAFF.

This clonotype occurred a few times. This clone may be a read error of a much larger clone one base away. The rearrangement joins TRBV7-6 to TRBJ1-5; 8 bases are a match to TRBD1. Losses at the gene ends were 5 bases for V and 5 bases for J; bases not matched to a gene: 2. CDR3 length: 13 residues. The germline V gene encodes CDR1 SGHVS and CDR2 FNYEAQ. The CDR3 loop is CASSATGDQPQHF. Written as DNA, the CDR3 is TGTGCCAGCAGCGCGACAGGGGATCAGCCCCAGCATTTT. Complete variable domain (other parts from reference TRBV7-6 and TRBJ1-5): GAGVSQSPRYKVTKRGQDVALRCDPISGHVSLYWYRQALGQGPEFLTYFNYEAQQDKSGLPNDRFSAERPEGSISTLTIQRTEQRDSAMYRCASSATGDQPQHFGDGTRLSIL.

The J gene is TRBJ2-3, the V gene TRBV20-1, with a weak D call TRBD2 (6 bases). The germline V gene encodes CDR1 DFQATT and CDR2 SNEGSKA (reference sequence). The CDR3 covers 16 residues. With 1 base removed from V and 1 base from J, the gap between germline ends came to 15 bases. The CDR3 here is CSARGPPAGGTDTQYF. CDR3 in DNA: TGCAGTGCTAGAGGACCCCCAGCGGGCGGCACAGATACGCAGTATTTT.

This clonotype was counted a few times. The chain joins TRBV12-3 or TRBV12-4 to TRBJ2-5; 11 bases line up with TRBD2. The J segment lost 5 bases and the V segment lost 7 bases, leaving 12 bases of the junction unmatched. This CDR3 has 16 residues. Written as DNA, the CDR3 is TGTGCCAGCACGATTAGCGGGAGGGCCGGTCGGGAGACCCAGTACTTC. The encoded protein is CASTISGRAGRETQYF.

The rearrangement uses TRBV10-3 and TRBJ2-7, with TRBD2 identical over 13 bases. Germline trimming cut 5 bases from V and 2 bases from J; bases unmatched to any gene: 6. The germline V gene has CDR1 ENHRY and CDR2 SYGVKD. This CDR3 is 16 amino acids long. CDR3 nucleotide sequence: TGTGCCATCAGTTACTCCACTAGCGGGAGGGCCTACGAGCAGTACTTC. Its translation: CAISYSTSGRAYEQYF.

This clonotype was seen ten or more times. The CDR3 DNA follows: TGTGCCAGCAGTTACCGTCTCTCCGGGACAGGGGCGTACGAGCAGTACTTC. Translated, it gives CASSYRLSGTGAYEQYF. The chain has TRBV6-5 and TRBJ2-7, with 10 bases that match TRBD1. This CDR3 is 17 amino acids long. The germline V gene has CDR1 MNHEY and CDR2 SVGAGI. Trimming took 2 bases from V and 4 from J; bases not matched to a gene: 11.

This clonotype was observed at least ten times. The CDR3 is CASSLDLLRGAANEKLFF. CDR3 in DNA: TGTGCCAGCAGCTTAGACTTACTTAGGGGGGCTGCTAATGAAAAACTGTTTTTT. The gene calls are TRBV7-2 and TRBJ1-4, with D possibly being TRBD1 (6 bases). Germline loops: CDR1 SGHTA, CDR2 FQGNSA. The CDR3 has 18 residues. The V gene lost 1 base and the J gene lost 3 bases, with 18 bases spanning the gap.

This chain connects TRBV9 to TRBJ2-2; 10 nucleotides match TRBD2. Germline loops: CDR1 SGDLS, CDR2 YYNGEE. This CDR3 has 15 residues. Losses at the gene ends were 4 bases for V and 6 bases for J; bases not matched to a gene: 6. CDR3 residues: CASSTGLAIAGELFF. The CDR3 DNA reads as TGTGCCAGCAGCACGGGACTAGCGATCGCCGGGGAGCTGTTTTTT. The whole variable domain, remainder taken from reference TRBV9 and TRBJ2-2, is DSGVTQTPKHLITATGQRVTLRCSPRSGDLSVYWYQQSLDQGLQFLIQYYNGEERAKGNILERFSAQQFPDLHSELNLSSLELGDSALYFCASSTGLAIAGELFFGEGSRLTVL.

This clonotype was detected many times. The chain has TRBV28 and TRBJ2-7; D is possibly TRBD2 (6 bases). This CDR3 is built from 13 residues. Deletions cut 3 bases from V and 5 bases from J, with 11 bases between. Germline-derived CDR1 and CDR2 are MDHEN and SYDVKM. Here the CDR3 DNA reads TGTGCCAGCAGTTTTGGGGGAGGCAACGAGCAGTACTTC. Amino acid sequence: CASSFGGGNEQYF.

The CDR3 nucleotides read TGTGCCAGCAGCCCGCAGACAGGGGGTACAACTAATGAAAAACTGTTTTTT. The encoded protein is CASSPQTGGTTNEKLFF. This chain uses TRBV7-9 with TRBJ1-4; 9 bases line up with TRBD1. In germline, CDR1 is SEHNR, CDR2 FQNEAQ (reference sequence). V trimming: 5 bases; J trimming: 0 bases; junction bases outside the gene matches: 7. This CDR3 comprises 17 residues.

This clonotype was counted at least ten times. The V call is TRBV28, the J call TRBJ1-1, with D perhaps matching TRBD1 (5 bases). CDR1 is MDHEN, CDR2 SYDVKM, per germline. Trimming removed 6 bases at V and 0 bases at J, with 20 bases between. This CDR3 comprises 17 residues. The CDR3 here is CASSLTASKILNTEAFF. In nucleotides, the CDR3 is TGTGCCAGCAGCCTGACAGCATCGAAAATCCTGAACACTGAAGCTTTCTTT.

The table lists this clonotype with many counts. This chain joins TRBV28 and TRBJ1-5; D is uncertain. The V and J ends lost 3 bases and 8 bases respectively, with 17 bases between them. CDR1 is MDHEN and CDR2 is SYDVKM in the germline V gene. The CDR3 spans 15 residues. The CDR3 reads CASSFADSLGEPQHF. The CDR3 DNA sequence: TGTGCCAGCAGTTTCGCAGACTCCCTCGGTGAGCCCCAGCATTTT.

This clonotype was counted at least ten times. This rearrangement joins TRBV11-2 to TRBJ2-6; no reliable D call. V was pared by 0 bases and J by 4 bases, with 13 bases between. This CDR3 is 17 amino acids long. Germline assignment: CDR1 SGHAT and CDR2 FQNNGV. This CDR3 reads CASSLEIVPNGANVLTF. CDR3 bases: TGTGCCAGCAGCTTAGAAATTGTTCCTAACGGGGCCAACGTCCTGACTTTC.

This clonotype was detected many times. The genes are TRBV18 and TRBJ1-5; TRBD1 agrees at 12 bases. With 3 bases clipped from V and 6 bases from J, the junction kept 6 bases outside the gene matches. The germline V gene has CDR1 KGHSH and CDR2 LQKENI. This CDR3 region has 16 residues. CDR3 region: CASSPGQGAGGQPQHF. The CDR3, as DNA: TGTGCCAGCTCACCGGGACAGGGGGCTGGGGGTCAGCCCCAGCATTTT.

As concerns this clonotype: A much more abundant neighbour one base away suggests this may be a read error. The chain combines TRBV6-2 or TRBV6-3 with TRBJ1-2; D perhaps matches TRBD1 (5 bases). The CDR3 loop spans 14 amino acids. V was cut by 0 bases and J by 10 bases, with 15 bases left in between. Germline-derived CDR1 and CDR2 are MNHEY and SVGEGT. The CDR3 is CASSYSIRGGDYTF. The DNA for the CDR3 is TGTGCCAGCAGTTACTCGATTCGGGGCGGTGACTACACCTTC.

V and J are TRBV6-2 or TRBV6-3 and TRBJ1-3; D ambiguous. CDR3 length: 14 amino acids. V gave up 6 bases and J gave up 3 bases, with 12 bases separating them. CDR1 MNHEY and CDR2 SVGEGT come from the germline V gene. CDR3 nucleotides: TGTGCCAGCAGGACGCTTCTTCATGGAAACACCATATATTTT. Translated, it gives CASRTLLHGNTIYF.